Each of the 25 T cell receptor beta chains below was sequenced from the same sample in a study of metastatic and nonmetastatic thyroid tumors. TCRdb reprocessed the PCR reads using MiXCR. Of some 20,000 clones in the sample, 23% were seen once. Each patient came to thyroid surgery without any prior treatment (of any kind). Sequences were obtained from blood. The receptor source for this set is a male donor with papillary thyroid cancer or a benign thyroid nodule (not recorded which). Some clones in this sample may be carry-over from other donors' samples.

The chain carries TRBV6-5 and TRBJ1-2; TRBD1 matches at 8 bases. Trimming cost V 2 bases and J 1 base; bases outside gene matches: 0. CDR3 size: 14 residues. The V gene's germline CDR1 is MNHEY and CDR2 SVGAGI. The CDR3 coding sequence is TGTGCCAGCAGTTACACAGGGGGTAACTATGGCTACACCTTC. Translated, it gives CASSYTGGNYGYTF.

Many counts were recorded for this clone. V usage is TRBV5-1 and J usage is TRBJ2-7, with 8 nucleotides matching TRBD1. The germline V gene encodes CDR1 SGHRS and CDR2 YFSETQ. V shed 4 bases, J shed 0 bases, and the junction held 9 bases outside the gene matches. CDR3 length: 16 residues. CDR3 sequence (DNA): TGCGCCAGCAGCGCCGGGGCAGGGGGCCTCTCCTACGAGCAGTACTTC. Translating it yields CASSAGAGGLSYEQYF. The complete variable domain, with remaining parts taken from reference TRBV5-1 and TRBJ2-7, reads KAGVTQTPRYLIKTRGQQVTLSCSPISGHRSVSWYQQTPGQGLQFLFEYFSETQRNKGNFPGRFSGRQFSNSRSEMNVSTLELGDSALYLCASSAGAGGLSYEQYFGPGTRLTVT.

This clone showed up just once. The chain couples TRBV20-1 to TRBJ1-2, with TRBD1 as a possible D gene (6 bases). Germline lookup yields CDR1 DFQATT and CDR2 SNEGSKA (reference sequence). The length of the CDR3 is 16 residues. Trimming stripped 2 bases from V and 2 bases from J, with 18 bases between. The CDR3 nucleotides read TGCAGTGCTAGAACCTGGACAGTATTGGGCAACTATGGCTACACCTTC. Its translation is CSARTWTVLGNYGYTF.

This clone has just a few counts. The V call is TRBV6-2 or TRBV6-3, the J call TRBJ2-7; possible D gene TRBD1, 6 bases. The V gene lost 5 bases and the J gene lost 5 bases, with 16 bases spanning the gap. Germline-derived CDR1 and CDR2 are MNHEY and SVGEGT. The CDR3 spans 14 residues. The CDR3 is CASSLSGEYHEQYF. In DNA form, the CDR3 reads TGTGCCAGCAGTCTCTCAGGGGAGTACCACGAGCAGTACTTC.

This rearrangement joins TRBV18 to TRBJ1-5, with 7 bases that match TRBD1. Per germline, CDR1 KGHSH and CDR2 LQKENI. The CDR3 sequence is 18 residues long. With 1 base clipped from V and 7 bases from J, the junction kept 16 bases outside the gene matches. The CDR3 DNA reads TGTGCCAGCTCACCACTGCGGTCATCGGCCAGGGGGTCCCAGCCCCAGCATTTT. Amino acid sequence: CASSPLRSSARGSQPQHF.

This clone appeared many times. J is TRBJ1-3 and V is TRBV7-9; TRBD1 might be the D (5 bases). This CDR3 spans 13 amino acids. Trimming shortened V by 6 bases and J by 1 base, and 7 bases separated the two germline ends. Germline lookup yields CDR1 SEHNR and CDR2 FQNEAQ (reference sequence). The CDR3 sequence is CASRGGSGNTIYF. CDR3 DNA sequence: TGTGCCAGCAGGGGGGGTTCTGGAAACACCATATATTTT.

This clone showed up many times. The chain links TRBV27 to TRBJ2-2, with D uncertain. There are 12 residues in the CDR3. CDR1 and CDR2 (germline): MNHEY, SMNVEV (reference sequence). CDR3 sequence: CANGPNTGELFF. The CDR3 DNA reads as TGTGCAAACGGGCCGAACACCGGGGAGCTGTTTTTT.

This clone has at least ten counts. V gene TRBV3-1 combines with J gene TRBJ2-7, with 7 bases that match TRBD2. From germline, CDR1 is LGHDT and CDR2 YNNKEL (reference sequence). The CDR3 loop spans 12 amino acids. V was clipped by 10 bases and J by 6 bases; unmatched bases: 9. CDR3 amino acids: CAIGLPGGEQYF. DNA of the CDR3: TGTGCCATCGGACTTCCGGGGGGCGAGCAGTACTTC.

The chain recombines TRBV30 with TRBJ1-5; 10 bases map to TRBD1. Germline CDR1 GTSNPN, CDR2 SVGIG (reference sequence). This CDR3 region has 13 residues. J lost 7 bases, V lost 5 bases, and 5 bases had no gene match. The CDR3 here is CAWDRGLGQPQHF. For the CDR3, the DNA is TGTGCCTGGGACAGGGGGCTAGGGCAGCCCCAGCATTTT.

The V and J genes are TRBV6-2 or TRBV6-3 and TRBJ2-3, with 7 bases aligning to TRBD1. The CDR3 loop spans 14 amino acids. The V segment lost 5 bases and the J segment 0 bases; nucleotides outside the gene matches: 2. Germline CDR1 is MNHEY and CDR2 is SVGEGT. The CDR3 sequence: CASSQTGSTDTQYF. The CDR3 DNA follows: TGTGCCAGCAGTCAGACAGGGAGCACAGATACGCAGTATTTT.

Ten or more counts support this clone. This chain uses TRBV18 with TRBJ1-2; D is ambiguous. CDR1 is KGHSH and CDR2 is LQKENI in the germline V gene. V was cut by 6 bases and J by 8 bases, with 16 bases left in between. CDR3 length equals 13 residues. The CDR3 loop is CASSPNEGRGYTF. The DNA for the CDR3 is TGTGCCAGCTCCCCAAACGAGGGCCGAGGCTACACCTTC.

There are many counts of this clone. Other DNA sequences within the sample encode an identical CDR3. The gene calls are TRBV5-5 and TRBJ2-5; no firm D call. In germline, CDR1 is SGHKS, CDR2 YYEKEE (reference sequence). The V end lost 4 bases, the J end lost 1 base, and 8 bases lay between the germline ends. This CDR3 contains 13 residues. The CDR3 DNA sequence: TGTGCCAGCAGCGACTTATTCCAAGAGACCCAGTACTTC. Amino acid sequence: CASSDLFQETQYF.

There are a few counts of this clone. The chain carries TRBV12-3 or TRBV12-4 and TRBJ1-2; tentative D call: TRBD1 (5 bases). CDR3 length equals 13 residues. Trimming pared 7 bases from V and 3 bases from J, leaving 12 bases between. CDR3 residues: CASTGRPDYGYTF. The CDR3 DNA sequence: TGTGCCAGCACGGGACGCCCCGACTATGGCTACACCTTC.

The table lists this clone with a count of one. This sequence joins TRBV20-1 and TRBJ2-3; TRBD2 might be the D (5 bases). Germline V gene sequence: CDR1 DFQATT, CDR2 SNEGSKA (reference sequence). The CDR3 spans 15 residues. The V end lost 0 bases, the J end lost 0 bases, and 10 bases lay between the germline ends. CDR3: CSARDAGLSTDTQYF. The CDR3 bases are TGCAGTGCTAGAGACGCGGGCCTAAGCACAGATACGCAGTATTTT.

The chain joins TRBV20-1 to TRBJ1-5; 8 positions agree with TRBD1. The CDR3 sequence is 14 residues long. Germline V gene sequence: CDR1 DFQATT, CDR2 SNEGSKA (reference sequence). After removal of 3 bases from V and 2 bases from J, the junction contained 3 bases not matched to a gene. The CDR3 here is CSARTGAGNQPQHF. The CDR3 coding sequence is TGCAGTGCTAGGACAGGGGCCGGCAATCAGCCCCAGCATTTT.

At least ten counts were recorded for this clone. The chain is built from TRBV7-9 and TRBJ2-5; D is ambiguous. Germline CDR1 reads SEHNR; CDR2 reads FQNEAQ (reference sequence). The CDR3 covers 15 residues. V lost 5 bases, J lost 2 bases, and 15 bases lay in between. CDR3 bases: TGTGCCAGCAGCACCGCGTTGGCAATGCAAGAGACCCAGTACTTC. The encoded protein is CASSTALAMQETQYF.

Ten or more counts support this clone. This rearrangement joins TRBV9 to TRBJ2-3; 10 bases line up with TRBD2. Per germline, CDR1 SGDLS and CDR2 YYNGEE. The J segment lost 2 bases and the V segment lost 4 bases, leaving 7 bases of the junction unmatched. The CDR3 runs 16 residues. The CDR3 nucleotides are TGTGCCAGCAGCCCCGTAGCGGGAGGCACCACAGATACGCAGTATTTT. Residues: CASSPVAGGTTDTQYF.

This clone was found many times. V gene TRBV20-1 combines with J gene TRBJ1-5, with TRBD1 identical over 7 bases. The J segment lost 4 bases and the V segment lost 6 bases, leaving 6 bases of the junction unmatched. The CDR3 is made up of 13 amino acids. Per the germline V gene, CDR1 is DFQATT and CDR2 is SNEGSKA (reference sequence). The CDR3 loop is CSAPGQINQPQHF. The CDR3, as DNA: TGCAGTGCGCCGGGACAGATAAATCAGCCCCAGCATTTT.

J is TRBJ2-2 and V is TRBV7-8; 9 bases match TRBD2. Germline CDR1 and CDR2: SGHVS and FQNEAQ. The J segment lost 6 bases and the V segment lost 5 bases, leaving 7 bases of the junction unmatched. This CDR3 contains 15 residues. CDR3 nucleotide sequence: TGTGCCAGCAGCCCTCGGGCGGGAGGGGCCGGGGAGCTGTTTTTT. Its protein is CASSPRAGGAGELFF.

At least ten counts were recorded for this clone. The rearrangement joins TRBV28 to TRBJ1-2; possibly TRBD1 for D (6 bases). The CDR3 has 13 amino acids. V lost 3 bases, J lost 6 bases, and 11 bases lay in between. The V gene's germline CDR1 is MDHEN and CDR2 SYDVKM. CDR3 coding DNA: TGTGCCAGCAGTTTGGAGCAGGGGCATGGCTACACCTTC. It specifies CASSLEQGHGYTF.

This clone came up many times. The CDR3 sequence is CASSFGNTIYF. The CDR3 region has the DNA TGTGCCAGCAGTTTCGGAAACACCATATATTTT. V gene TRBV12-3 or TRBV12-4 combines with J gene TRBJ1-3; D not certain. V lost 3 bases and J 4 bases, leaving 1 base between the germline ends. This CDR3 is 11 amino acids long.

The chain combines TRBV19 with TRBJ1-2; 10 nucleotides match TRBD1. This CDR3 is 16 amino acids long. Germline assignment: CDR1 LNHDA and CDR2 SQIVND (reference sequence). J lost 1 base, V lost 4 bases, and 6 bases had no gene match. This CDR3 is CASSRRDRGLNYGYTF. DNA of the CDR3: TGTGCCAGTAGTAGAAGGGACAGGGGACTTAACTATGGCTACACCTTC.

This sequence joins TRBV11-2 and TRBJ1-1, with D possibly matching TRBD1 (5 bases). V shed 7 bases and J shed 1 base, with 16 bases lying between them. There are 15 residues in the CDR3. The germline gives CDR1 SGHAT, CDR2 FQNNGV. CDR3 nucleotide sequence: TGTGCCAGCAAACCGACAGCCCGTTGGAACACTGAAGCTTTCTTT. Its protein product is CASKPTARWNTEAFF.

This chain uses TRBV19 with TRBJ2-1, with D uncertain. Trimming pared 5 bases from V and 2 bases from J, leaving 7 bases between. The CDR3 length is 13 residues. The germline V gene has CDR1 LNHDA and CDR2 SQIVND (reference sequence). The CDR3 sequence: CASSLTPYNEQFF. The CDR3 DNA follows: TGTGCCAGTAGTCTGACCCCCTACAATGAGCAGTTCTTC.

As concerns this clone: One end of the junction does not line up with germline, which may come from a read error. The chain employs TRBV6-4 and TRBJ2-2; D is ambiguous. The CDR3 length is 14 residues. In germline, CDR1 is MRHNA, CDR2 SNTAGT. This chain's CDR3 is CARSDQAISGELFF. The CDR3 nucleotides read TGTGCCAGAAGTGACCAGGCAATCTCCGGGGAGCTGTTTTTT.